This T cell receptor (beta chain) was documented in a study of cytomegalovirus exposure and HLA in healthy donors. As for the study in general: In a previous analysis, 100 million to 140 million unique TCR beta sequences were found from roughly 200 million T cells.

Findings of the study overall: A later examination showed that TCR association rates differed by HLA locus, with DRB1 most and HLA-C fewest. Earlier analysis found most TCR beta V segments productive about 87% or about 30% of the time.

The V gene's germline CDR1 is MNHEY and CDR2 SMNVEV (reference sequence). CDR3 length: 12 amino acids. 13 Jbeta primers and 60 Vbeta primers were used for the PCR. Original handling: The authors later counted 70 million to 80 million unique TCR beta chains, around 9.9 million of them shared. The assay was immunoSEQ multiplex PCR, and TCRdb's table has in-frame clones only and misses some. D and trimming come from the DNA, and the V and J calls and clone size come from that table. The sample comprises around 120,000 clones, around 74% of which are singletons, and 25% to 35% rests with the top ten. Details on this clone: What it binds is unknown. Germline and junction disagree at one end, which may indicate a read error.

The source of this sequence is a man in his sixties in good health and CMV-seropositive. The material sequenced was PBMCs. This chain joins TRBV27 and TRBJ1-1, with unresolved D. The CDR3 sequence: CASSVSGSEAFF. The CDR3 bases are TGTGCCAGCAGTGTATCCGGGAGCGAAGCTTTCTTT.